Presented here are 19 T cell receptor beta chains from one specimen sequenced in a study of human T cells and chemical hapten exposure (dated by TCRdb to 2020 to 2022). Libraries were constructed by RACE. Sequencing was carried out with a NextSeq 500. In-frame beta chains were kept once TCRdb had trimmed the public reads at Q25 with fastp and called clones with MiXCR. Rows matching on CDR3 protein sequence are summarized as one entry with the most common DNA and genes. Present in this sample are approximately 50,000 distinct CDR3 sequences, approximately 10% of which were seen just once. In total, the top ten clones hold roughly 9% of the sample. The time point tag for this specimen amounts to: pre-sensitization, week 0. The treatment or condition label, as the study defines it: therapeutic diphenylcyclopropenone sensitization with weekly scalp DPC. Total RNA was isolated from unfractionated whole blood collected in Tempus Blood RNA tubes.

The sample in question was whole blood, obtained in connection with sensitization to the hapten diphenylcyclopropenone (DPC). The receptors stem from a woman aged 25 to 45 with alopecia areata. Some clones in this sample may be carry-over from other donors' samples.

The chain is built from TRBV4-3 and TRBJ1-6; 8 nucleotides agree with TRBD1. J was trimmed by 3 bases and V by 3 bases; bases with no gene match: 10. CDR1 LGHNA and CDR2 YSLEER come from the germline V gene. The CDR3 has 18 amino acids. CDR3 nucleotide sequence: TGCGCCAGCAGCCAGGATCTCCAGGGGGCCGACTATAATTCACCCCTCCACTTT. Protein product: CASSQDLQGADYNSPLHF.

This clonotype was seen ten or more times. The chain is built from TRBV6-1 and TRBJ1-5; no reliable D call. CDR1 and CDR2 (germline): MNHNS, SASEGT. Trimming left V 2 bases short and J 6 bases short, with 8 bases between. This CDR3 comprises 13 residues. The CDR3 DNA is TGTGCCAGCAGTGAACAGGCAGGTCAGCCCCAGCATTTT. Its translation: CASSEQAGQPQHF.

A note on this clonotype: With a much larger clone just one base away, this may be a read error. The rearrangement links TRBV6-5 to TRBJ1-6; 7 positions match TRBD1. This CDR3 spans 20 amino acids. V was clipped by 5 bases and J by 0 bases; unmatched bases: 16. Germline loops: CDR1 MNHEY, CDR2 SVGAGI. CDR3 nucleotides: TGTGCCAGCAGTGGTCGTCCACTAGGCAGGGGGAGCTCCTATAATTCACCCCTCCACTTT. Its translation: CASSGRPLGRGSSYNSPLHF.

The V gene is TRBV20-1, the J gene TRBJ1-5; D is possibly TRBD1 (6 bases). The CDR3 covers 13 residues. V was shortened by 5 bases and J by 1 base, with 9 bases between the two germline ends. Per germline, CDR1 DFQATT and CDR2 SNEGSKA (reference sequence). CDR3 in amino acids: CSAGTPSNQPQHF. Here the CDR3 DNA reads TGCAGTGCTGGGACACCGAGCAATCAGCCCCAGCATTTT.

The chain couples TRBV10-3 to TRBJ1-2; no clear D. Germline V gene sequence: CDR1 ENHRY, CDR2 SYGVKD. CDR3 length: 13 amino acids. V dropped 3 bases and J dropped 3 bases, with 8 bases sitting between them. Written as DNA, the CDR3 is TGTGCCATCAGTGAAACCGGAGACTATGGCTACACCTTC. It translates to CAISETGDYGYTF.

Many counts were recorded for this clonotype. The chain couples TRBV6-6 to TRBJ1-2; TRBD1 matches at 8 bases. The CDR3 extends over 16 amino acids. Germline V gene sequence: CDR1 MNHNY, CDR2 SVGAGI (reference sequence). The ends lost 3 bases at V and 8 bases at J; junction bases unmatched: 14. The CDR3 reads CASSYGTGPKAGGYTF. The CDR3 DNA reads TGTGCCAGCAGTTATGGGACAGGACCCAAAGCCGGCGGCTACACCTTC.

This clonotype was observed at least ten times. The chain is built from TRBV12-3 or TRBV12-4 and TRBJ2-1; 7 positions agree with TRBD1. The CDR3 length is 15 residues. With 1 base clipped from V and 4 bases from J, the junction kept 4 bases outside the gene matches. The CDR3 region is CASSLGGGAYNEQFF. CDR3 DNA sequence: TGTGCCAGCAGTTTAGGAGGGGGCGCATACAATGAGCAGTTCTTC.

This clonotype was observed a handful of times. The chain is built from TRBV7-6 and TRBJ2-7; maybe TRBD2 (5 bases). The V gene's germline CDR1 is SGHVS and CDR2 FNYEAQ. The CDR3 extends over 12 amino acids. V dropped 5 bases and J dropped 3 bases, with 8 bases sitting between them. DNA of the CDR3: TGTGCCAGCAGCCGGACTGGCTACGAGCAGTACTTC. This translates into CASSRTGYEQYF.

This clonotype was seen a few times. The chain recombines TRBV4-2 with TRBJ2-7; a possible D gene is TRBD2 (6 bases). Germline V CDR1 and CDR2: LGHNA, YNFKEQ. V was cut by 4 bases and J by 2 bases, with 15 bases left in between. The CDR3 loop spans 15 amino acids. Written as DNA, the CDR3 is TGTGCCAGCAGCCCCAATCGCTGGGGGGCCTACGAGCAGTACTTC. This codes for CASSPNRWGAYEQYF.

This sequence joins TRBV6-6 and TRBJ2-3; D remains unclear. CDR3 length: 16 residues. Germline-derived CDR1 and CDR2 are MNHNY and SVGAGI (reference sequence). The germline V and J ends were trimmed by 0 bases and 0 bases, with 10 bases remaining between them. Here the CDR3 reads CASSYSDGFSTDTQYF. Written as DNA, the CDR3 is TGTGCCAGCAGTTACTCGGACGGGTTTAGCACAGATACGCAGTATTTT.

The rearrangement uses TRBV10-3 and TRBJ2-1; D unclear. Trimming pared 5 bases from V and 4 bases from J, leaving 12 bases between. The CDR3 spans 14 residues. Per germline, CDR1 ENHRY and CDR2 SYGVKD. The CDR3 coding sequence is TGTGCCATCAGTCCGGACGGAGTATACAATGAGCAGTTCTTC. Its translation is CAISPDGVYNEQFF.

CDR3 amino acids: CASSLGSGNNQPQHF. DNA for the CDR3: TGTGCCAGCAGTTTAGGCAGCGGAAACAATCAGCCCCAGCATTTT. The V and J genes are TRBV12-3 or TRBV12-4 and TRBJ1-5; no definite D call. The CDR3 extends over 15 amino acids. The V gene lost 1 base and the J gene lost 3 bases, with 10 bases spanning the gap.

As regards this clonotype: One end of the junction varies from germline; a read error may be responsible. The chain couples TRBV20-1 to TRBJ1-2; maybe TRBD1 (6 bases). This CDR3 is built from 15 residues. The germline gives CDR1 DFQATT, CDR2 SNEGSKA (reference sequence). CDR3 amino acids: CSASGGRGVSVGYNF. CDR3 nucleotide sequence: TGCAGTGCTAGTGGGGGGCGGGGCGTAAGCGTTGGCTACAACTTC.

The chain recombines TRBV12-3 or TRBV12-4 with TRBJ2-3; possible D gene TRBD1, 6 bases. V shed 6 bases and J shed 2 bases, with 12 bases lying between them. There are 14 residues in the CDR3. The CDR3 region is CASSHRDSTDTQYF. Here the CDR3 DNA reads TGTGCCAGCAGCCACAGGGATTCCACAGATACGCAGTATTTT.

The V gene is TRBV7-2, the J gene TRBJ2-5; the match to TRBD1 covers 7 bases. Trimming at V came to 5 bases and at J to 5 bases, leaving 8 bases not matched to a gene. This CDR3 has 14 amino acids. Germline V gives CDR1 SGHTA, CDR2 FQGNSA. The CDR3 DNA is TGTGCCAGCAGCGCACGGACAGGACCTGAGACCCAGTACTTC. Translated, it gives CASSARTGPETQYF.

The chain uses TRBV6-5 and TRBJ2-2; D is perhaps TRBD1 (6 bases). The germline gives CDR1 MNHEY, CDR2 SVGAGI. Trimming shortened V by 6 bases and J by 0 bases, and 8 bases separated the two germline ends. The CDR3 covers 14 residues. As DNA, the CDR3 is TGTGCCAGCAGACGGACAGCGAACACCGGGGAGCTGTTTTTT. Its protein is CASRRTANTGELFF.

This chain uses TRBV4-1 with TRBJ1-6; D perhaps matches TRBD1 (6 bases). V was trimmed by 4 bases and J by 6 bases, leaving 16 bases between them. The CDR3 is 16 residues long. The germline V gene encodes CDR1 MGHRA and CDR2 YSYEKL. The CDR3 DNA reads as TGCGCCAGCAGCCTCGAGCAACAGGGATTTAATTCACCCCTCCACTTT. Translation: CASSLEQQGFNSPLHF.

Turning to this clonotype: One junction end does not reproduce the germline sequence, and a read error may be involved. The V and J genes are TRBV7-2 and TRBJ1-3; possible D gene TRBD1, 6 bases. CDR3 size: 15 residues. Germline V gene lookup returns CDR1 SGHTA and CDR2 FQGNSA. The CDR3 coding sequence is TGTGCCAGCAGCTTAGGTCAGGGGACTGGGAACACCATATATTTT. Protein: CASSLGQGTGNTIYF. The complete variable domain, with remaining parts taken from reference TRBV7-2 and TRBJ1-3, reads GAGVSQSPSNKVTEKGKDVELRCDPISGHTALYWYRQSLGQGLEFLIYFQGNSAPDKSGLPSDRFSAERTGGSVSTLTIQRTQQEDSAVYLCASSLGQGTGNTIYFGEGSWLTVV.

CDR3 sequence: CASSPLPGLANIQYF. CDR3 DNA: TGTGCCAGCAGTCCACTCCCGGGACTAGCAAACATTCAGTACTTC. The J gene is TRBJ2-4, the V gene TRBV6-2 or TRBV6-3, with 9 positions matching TRBD2. Germline V CDR1 and CDR2: MNHEY, SVGEGT. V gave up 5 bases and J gave up 6 bases; unmatched junction bases: 8. The CDR3 spans 15 residues.